One sample yielded the 21 T cell receptor beta chains listed below, sequenced in a study of T cells in Graves' hyperthyroidism and ophthalmopathy. Template material for amplifying TCR beta CDR3 regions consisted of RNA transcripts. The HTBI set primed first-round TCR CDR3 RT-PCR. TCRdb recomputed calls from the multiplex PCR reads with MiXCR, one row per CDR3 protein. In the table there are 350,000 to 450,000 distinct CDR3 sequences, 17% of which are singletons. Material for sequencing was blood. These TCRs come from a young woman with Graves' hyperthyroidism that later progressed to Graves' ophthalmopathy.

This clonotype was seen many times. V and J are TRBV20-1 and TRBJ2-7, with 11 bases matching TRBD2. Trimming cost V 4 bases and J 4 bases; bases outside gene matches: 6. From germline, CDR1 is DFQATT and CDR2 SNEGSKA (reference sequence). The length of the CDR3 is 14 residues. In nucleotides, the CDR3 is TGCAGTGCTAAACTAGCGGGAGCTACGTACGAGCAGTACTTC. Protein sequence: CSAKLAGATYEQYF.

The chain joins TRBV20-1 to TRBJ2-3; 12 bases fit TRBD2. J lost 3 bases, V lost 4 bases, and 11 bases had no gene match. Germline CDR1 reads DFQATT; CDR2 reads SNEGSKA (reference sequence). The CDR3 is 17 amino acids. CDR3 residues: CSATWTSGNRRTDTQYF. The CDR3 region has the DNA TGCAGTGCTACCTGGACTAGCGGGAATCGTCGGACAGATACGCAGTATTTT.

For the CDR3, the DNA is TGTGCCAGCAGTCCAAACAACAGGCCAAAGGAAGAGATGAACACTGAAGCTTTCTTT. This codes for CASSPNNRPKEEMNTEAFF. The V gene is TRBV12-3 or TRBV12-4, the J gene TRBJ1-1; D perhaps matches TRBD1 (5 bases). The V end lost 5 bases, the J end lost 0 bases, and 25 bases lay between the germline ends. The CDR3 extends over 19 amino acids.

This clonotype has more than one count but fewer than ten. The V gene is TRBV5-1, the J gene TRBJ2-5; no firm D call. Between the trimmed V and J ends, which lost 3 bases and 9 bases, there was a span of 15 bases. From germline, CDR1 is SGHRS and CDR2 YFSETQ. This CDR3 contains 13 residues. The CDR3: CASSSGSQVAQYF. CDR3 DNA: TGCGCCAGCAGCTCCGGCAGTCAAGTGGCCCAGTACTTC.

At least ten counts were recorded for this clonotype. This chain uses TRBV11-3 with TRBJ1-5; 7 bases are shared with TRBD1. CDR1 and CDR2 (germline): SGHNT, YENEEA. The CDR3 length is 20 residues. V was pared by 3 bases and J by 0 bases, with 17 bases of the junction left unmatched. The CDR3 spells CASSFRKSMTGQISNQPQHF. The CDR3 DNA follows: TGTGCCAGCAGCTTCCGAAAATCTATGACGGGACAGATTAGCAATCAGCCCCAGCATTTT.

This clonotype was seen ten or more times. The CDR3 region is CSVEDTGTGSYEQYF. The CDR3, as DNA: TGCAGCGTTGAAGATACCGGGACAGGGTCCTACGAGCAGTACTTC. The gene calls are TRBV29-1 and TRBJ2-7, with 9 positions matching TRBD1. V shed 0 bases, J shed 1 base, and the junction held 4 bases outside the gene matches. The CDR3 contains 15 residues. The germline gives CDR1 SQVTM, CDR2 ANQGSEA.

This clonotype was recorded many times. The J gene is TRBJ2-2, the V gene TRBV12-3 or TRBV12-4; a weak D match, TRBD2 (5 bases). V lost 1 base and J 3 bases, leaving 6 bases between the germline ends. The CDR3 totals 14 residues. The CDR3 reads CASSLVGDTGELFF. The CDR3, as DNA: TGTGCCAGCAGTTTAGTGGGAGACACCGGGGAGCTGTTTTTT.

In its sample, this clonotype was seen many times. The chain couples TRBV6-1 to TRBJ2-7; D gene ambiguous. In germline, CDR1 is MNHNS, CDR2 SASEGT. V lost 2 bases and J 0 bases, leaving 8 bases between the germline ends. This CDR3 region has 14 residues. CDR3 residues: CASSERTYSYEQYF. Here the CDR3 DNA reads TGTGCCAGCAGTGAACGAACCTACTCCTACGAGCAGTACTTC.

This clonotype was recorded a few times. Given a much more abundant clone one base away, this may be a read error. V and J are TRBV12-3 or TRBV12-4 and TRBJ2-1, with 12 bases fitting TRBD2. The CDR3 extends over 17 amino acids. The CDR3 DNA reads TGTGCCAGCAGTTTTGACCTACTAGCGGGAGGCTACAATGAGCGGTTCTTC. As protein: CASSFDLLAGGYNERFF.

This clonotype has at least ten counts. V usage is TRBV12-3 or TRBV12-4 and J usage is TRBJ2-7; D ambiguous. The CDR3 runs to 14 residues. V lost 6 bases and J 1 base, leaving 13 bases between the germline ends. The CDR3 DNA reads TGTGCCAGCAGCTCTTCGACTGGTTCCTACGAGCAGTACTTC. Its translation is CASSSSTGSYEQYF.

V usage is TRBV11-2 and J usage is TRBJ2-5, with 11 bases matching TRBD2. CDR1 is SGHAT, CDR2 FQNNGV, per germline. The trim removed 4 bases at V and 5 bases at J, leaving 9 bases unmatched. The CDR3 sequence is 16 residues long. The CDR3 protein is CASSSMTSGNKETQYF. The CDR3 DNA reads as TGTGCCAGCAGCTCGATGACTAGCGGGAACAAGGAGACCCAGTACTTC.

This clonotype has more than one count but fewer than ten. The chain couples TRBV19 to TRBJ2-7; D gene ambiguous. V dropped 5 bases and J dropped 5 bases, with 19 bases sitting between them. Germline CDR1 is LNHDA and CDR2 is SQIVND (reference sequence). The CDR3 extends over 15 amino acids. CDR3 protein: CASSSGRHSLDEQYF. As DNA, the CDR3 is TGTGCCAGTAGTTCGGGCAGGCATTCCTTAGACGAGCAGTACTTC.

This clonotype was recorded a few times. The chain combines TRBV10-1 with TRBJ2-1, with D possibly being TRBD1 (5 bases). The CDR3 runs 12 residues. CDR1 and CDR2 (germline): WNHNN, SYGVQD (reference sequence). V was pared by 3 bases and J by 10 bases, with 10 bases between. CDR3 sequence reads: CASSDPDSEQFF. The CDR3 coding sequence is TGCGCCAGCAGTGATCCCGACAGCGAGCAGTTCTTC.

This clonotype appeared a few times. The rearrangement links TRBV27 to TRBJ2-1, with 11 positions matching TRBD1. CDR3 size: 15 residues. Looked up from germline, CDR1 is MNHEY and CDR2 is SMNVEV (reference sequence). V was pared by 5 bases and J by 7 bases, with 7 bases of the junction left unmatched. This chain's CDR3 is CASSPGTGGVNEQFF. CDR3 nucleotide sequence: TGTGCCAGCAGTCCCGGGACAGGGGGAGTGAATGAGCAGTTCTTC.

This clonotype came up a few times. This chain connects TRBV6-5 to TRBJ1-4; D unclear. In germline, CDR1 is MNHEY, CDR2 SVGAGI. V was trimmed by 0 bases and J by 7 bases, leaving 9 bases between them. CDR3 length: 14 residues. CDR3 loop: CASSYSGAGEKLFF. In DNA form, the CDR3 reads TGTGCCAGCAGTTACTCCGGTGCGGGTGAAAAACTGTTTTTT.

This clonotype occurred a few times. V and J are TRBV9 and TRBJ2-7, with TRBD2 identical over 7 bases. Trimming took 3 bases from V and 5 from J; bases not matched to a gene: 8. Germline V gene data show CDR1 as SGDLS and CDR2 as YYNGEE. This CDR3 has 14 amino acids. CDR3 nucleotides: TGTGCCAGCAGCGAGAGCGGGATTCCCCACGAGCAGTACTTC. Translation gives CASSESGIPHEQYF.

This clonotype occurred many times. This chain links TRBV4-3 with TRBJ2-7; no clear D. There are 14 residues in the CDR3. V lost 1 base, J lost 5 bases, and 12 bases lay in between. The germline CDR1 and CDR2 sequences are LGHNA and YSLEER. In nucleotides, the CDR3 is TGCGCCAGCAGCCAAGTAGACCGGCCGGACGAGCAGTACTTC. This translates into CASSQVDRPDEQYF.

Notes on this clonotype: A read error is possible here, since a much larger clone lies one base away. J is TRBJ2-3 and V is TRBV10-3, with 7 bases that match TRBD1. The CDR3 sequence is 14 residues long. Germline CDR1 is ENHRY and CDR2 is SYGVKD. The CDR3 sequence: CAVSVRGSSDTQYF. As DNA, the CDR3 is TGTGCCGTCAGTGTCAGGGGGTCGTCAGATACGCAGTATTTT.

This clonotype was seen many times. The rearrangement joins TRBV27 to TRBJ1-1, with 7 bases lining up with TRBD1. J was trimmed by 4 bases and V by 3 bases; bases with no gene match: 14. The CDR3 length is 17 residues. Germline-derived CDR1 and CDR2 are MNHEY and SMNVEV (reference sequence). The CDR3 reads CASSFYGVGGYSTEAFF. The CDR3 DNA sequence: TGTGCCAGCAGTTTCTATGGTGTAGGGGGCTACAGCACTGAAGCTTTCTTT.

This clonotype was detected many times. The chain employs TRBV6-6 and TRBJ2-3; no clear D gene. V lost 2 bases to trimming and J lost 2 bases, with 11 bases between them. Per the germline V gene, CDR1 is MNHNY and CDR2 is SVGAGI (reference sequence). CDR3 length: 15 residues. CDR3 region: CASSYRSIYTDTQYF. The CDR3 DNA follows: TGTGCCAGCAGTTACAGGTCGATATACACAGATACGCAGTATTTT.

The chain links TRBV28 to TRBJ1-4, with D maybe TRBD1 (5 bases). V lost 5 bases, J lost 2 bases, and 15 bases lay in between. The CDR3 has 16 amino acids. CDR1 is MDHEN, CDR2 SYDVKM, per germline. CDR3 sequence: CASSHTLTATNEKLFF. The DNA of the CDR3 is TGTGCCAGCAGTCACACCCTGACAGCCACTAATGAAAAACTGTTTTTT.